This T cell receptor (beta chain) was observed in a study of response to subunit inactivated influenza vaccine. This clonotype was counted between two and nine times. The V gene end was trimmed by 10 bases and the J gene end by 4 bases; junction bases not matched to a gene: 8. Looked up from germline, CDR1 is WSHSY and CDR2 is SAAADI. The CDR3 is made up of 14 amino acids. TCRdb reanalysed the RT-PCR reads using MiXCR and keeps one entry per CDR3 protein. The data show roughly 620,000 distinct CDR3 sequences, around 10% seen once. The data also belong to a second study, concerning T cells expressing NK-cell markers. Per that paper: Production of TCR beta cDNA relied on 5'RACE template switching with UMIs. Beta-chain profiling covered CD3+CD56+NKG2C+, CD3+CD56+NKG2C- and CD3+CD56-NKG2C+ sorted subsets. Serological testing identified seven of the eight sequenced donors as HCMV-seropositive and one as seronegative. Dominant NKG2C+ clonotypes were found to form about 1.0-7.5% of CD8+ T cells in about six donors.

V is TRBV10-2 and J is TRBJ1-2, with 11 bases matching TRBD1. The TCR sequence derives from a man between 45 and 60 years old who received an inactivated influenza vaccine. The material was PBMCs from blood, obtained on the day of vaccination. The CDR3 is CATMDRGQFYGYTF. The CDR3 region has the DNA TGCGCCACCATGGACAGGGGGCAATTCTATGGCTACACCTTC.